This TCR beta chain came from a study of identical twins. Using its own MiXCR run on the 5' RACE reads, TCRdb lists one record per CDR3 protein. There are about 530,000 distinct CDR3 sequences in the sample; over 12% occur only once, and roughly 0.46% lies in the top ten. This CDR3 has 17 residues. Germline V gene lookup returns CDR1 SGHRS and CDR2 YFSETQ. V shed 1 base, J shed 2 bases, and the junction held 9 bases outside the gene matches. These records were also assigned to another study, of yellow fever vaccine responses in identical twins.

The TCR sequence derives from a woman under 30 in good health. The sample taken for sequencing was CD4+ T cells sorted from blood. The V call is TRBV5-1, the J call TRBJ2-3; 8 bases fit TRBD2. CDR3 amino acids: CASSLRGGNSPTDTQYF. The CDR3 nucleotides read TGCGCCAGCAGCTTGCGGGGGGGTAATTCCCCCACAGATACGCAGTATTTT.